The sequence of this TCR beta chain was determined in a study of T cell changes during pregnancy in multiple sclerosis. Some clones are missing from TCRdb's copy, which holds only in-frame ones; the method was immunoSEQ multiplex PCR. Of 40,000 or so clones in the sample, approximately 92% were seen once. The CDR3 is made up of 14 amino acids. Germline-derived CDR1 and CDR2 are ENHRY and SYGVKD. V lost 5 bases to trimming and J lost 6 bases; unmatched junction nucleotides: 5. Sequences were derived from peripheral blood, sampled before pregnancy. This receptor was identified in a female donor with multiple sclerosis, enrolled in a pregnancy study. This chain uses TRBV10-3 with TRBJ2-2; 8 nucleotides match TRBD1. In DNA, the CDR3 is TGTGCCATCAGTTCGGACAGGGAGGCCGGGGAGCTGTTTTTT. Amino acids: CAISSDREAGELFF.